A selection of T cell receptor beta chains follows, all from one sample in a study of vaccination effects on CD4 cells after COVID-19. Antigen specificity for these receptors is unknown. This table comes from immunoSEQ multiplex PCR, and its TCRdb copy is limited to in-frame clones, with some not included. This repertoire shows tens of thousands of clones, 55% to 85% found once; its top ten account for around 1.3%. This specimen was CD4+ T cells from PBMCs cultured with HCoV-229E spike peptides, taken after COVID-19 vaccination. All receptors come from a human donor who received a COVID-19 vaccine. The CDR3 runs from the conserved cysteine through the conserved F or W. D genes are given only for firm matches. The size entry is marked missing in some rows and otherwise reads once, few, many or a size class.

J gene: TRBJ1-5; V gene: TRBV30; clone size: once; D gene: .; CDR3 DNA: TGTGCCTGGAGTTTAAATTATTATCAGCCCCAGCATTTT; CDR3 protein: CAWSLNYYQPQHF
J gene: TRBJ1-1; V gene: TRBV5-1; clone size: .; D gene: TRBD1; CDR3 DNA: TGCGCCAGCAGCGCAGGGACAGGGATATCGAACACTGAAGCTTTCTTT; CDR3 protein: CASSAGTGISNTEAFF
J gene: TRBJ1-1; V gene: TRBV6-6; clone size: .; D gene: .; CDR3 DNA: TGTGCCAGCAGTTTGGGGAAGCGGGCTTTCTTT; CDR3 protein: CASSLGKRAFF
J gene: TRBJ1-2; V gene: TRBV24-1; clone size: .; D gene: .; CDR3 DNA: TGTGCCACCAGTGATTTTAATGGGGCACACACCTTC; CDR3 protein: CATSDFNGAHTF
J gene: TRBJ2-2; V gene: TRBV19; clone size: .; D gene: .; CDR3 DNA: TGTGCCAGTAGTATTTCCTGGACAATACCCACCGGGGAGCTGTTTTTT; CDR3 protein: CASSISWTIPTGELFF
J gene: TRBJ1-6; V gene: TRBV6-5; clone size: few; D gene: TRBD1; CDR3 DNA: TGTGCCAGCAGTTACTCCAGGACAGGGGTGGATTCACCCCTCCACTTT; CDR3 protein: CASSYSRTGVDSPLHF
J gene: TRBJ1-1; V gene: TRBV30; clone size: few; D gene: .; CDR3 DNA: TGTGCCTGGAGCGGGGCCATGAACACTGAAGCTTTCTTT; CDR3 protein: CAWSGAMNTEAFF
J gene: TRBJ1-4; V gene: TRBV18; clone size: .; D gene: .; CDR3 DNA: TGTGCCAGCTCACCTCGGGGACTAAATGAAAAACTGTTTTTT; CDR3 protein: CASSPRGLNEKLFF
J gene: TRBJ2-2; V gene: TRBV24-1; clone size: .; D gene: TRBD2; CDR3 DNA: TGTGCCACCAGTGATACTAGCGGGGACTACACCGGGGAGCTGTTTTTT; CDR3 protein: CATSDTSGDYTGELFF
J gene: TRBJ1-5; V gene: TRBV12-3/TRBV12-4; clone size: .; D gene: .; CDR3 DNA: TGTGCCAGCAGTGGAGGGTATCAGCCCCAGCATTTT; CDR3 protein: CASSGGYQPQHF
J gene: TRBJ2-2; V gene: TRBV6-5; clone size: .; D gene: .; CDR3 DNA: TGTGCCAGCAGTTATCACGGGAGTTTGGCCGGGGAGCTGTTTTTT; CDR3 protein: CASSYHGSLAGELFF
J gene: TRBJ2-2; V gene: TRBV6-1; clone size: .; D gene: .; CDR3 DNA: TGTGCCAGCAGTGATGGTAGTCACCACACCGGGGAGCTGTTTTTT; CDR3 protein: CASSDGSHHTGELFF
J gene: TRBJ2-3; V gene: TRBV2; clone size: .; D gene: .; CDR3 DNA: TGTGCCAGCAGTGATCGAATAGCGGTTGAAGATACGCAGTATTTT; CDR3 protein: CASSDRIAVEDTQYF
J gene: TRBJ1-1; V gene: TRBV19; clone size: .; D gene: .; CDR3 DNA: TGTGCCAGTAGTATATTACCCAGGGGCACTGAAGCTTTCTTT; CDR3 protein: CASSILPRGTEAFF
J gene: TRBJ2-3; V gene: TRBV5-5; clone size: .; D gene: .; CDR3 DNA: TGTGCCAGCAGCACGGGACATTTGCTCTCCTTCACAGATACGCAGTATTTT; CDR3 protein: CASSTGHLLSFTDTQYF
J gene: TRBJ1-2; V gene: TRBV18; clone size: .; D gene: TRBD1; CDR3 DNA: TGTGCCAGCTCCGGGACAGGGGCTAACTATGGCTACACCTTC; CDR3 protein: CASSGTGANYGYTF
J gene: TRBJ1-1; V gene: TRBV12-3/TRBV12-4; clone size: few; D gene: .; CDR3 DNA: TGTGCCAGCAGTTACGACAGGAACACTGAAGCTTTCTTT; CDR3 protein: CASSYDRNTEAFF
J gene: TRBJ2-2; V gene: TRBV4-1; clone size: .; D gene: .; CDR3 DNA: TGCGCCAGCAGCCAAGATGAGGGGGGTCAGCCGAACACCGGGGAGCTGTTTTTT; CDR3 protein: CASSQDEGGQPNTGELFF
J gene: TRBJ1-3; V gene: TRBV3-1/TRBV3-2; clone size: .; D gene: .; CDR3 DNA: TGTGCCAGCAGCCCCAGGGGAAGTCACTCTGGAAACACCATATATTTT; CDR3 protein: CASSPRGSHSGNTIYF
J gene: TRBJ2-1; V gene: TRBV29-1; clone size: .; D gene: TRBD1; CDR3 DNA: TGCAGCGTTGATAGGGGACAGGGGAAGAATGAGCAGTTCTTC; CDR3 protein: CSVDRGQGKNEQFF
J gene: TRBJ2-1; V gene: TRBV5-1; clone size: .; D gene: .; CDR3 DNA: TGCGCCAGCAGCCTCCAGACACTTTACAATGAGCAGTTCTTC; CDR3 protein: CASSLQTLYNEQFF
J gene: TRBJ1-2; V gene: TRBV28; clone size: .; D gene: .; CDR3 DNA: TGTGCCAGCGGCGAACCCTTGGGGGGCATCAACTATGGCTACACCTTC; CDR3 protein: CASGEPLGGINYGYTF
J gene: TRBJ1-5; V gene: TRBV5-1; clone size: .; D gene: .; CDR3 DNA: TGCGCCAGCAGCACCTTGGGCATCAGCAATCAGCCCCAGCATTTT; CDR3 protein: CASSTLGISNQPQHF